One and the same sample provided the 32 T cell receptor beta chains below, sequenced in a study of shared clonotypes between healthy human individuals. The table came from immunoSEQ multiplex PCR; TCRdb's copy has only in-frame clones and leaves some out. The sample yields around 2.5 million clones, over 85% seen once. The specimen sequenced was naive CD4+ T cells from PBMCs. Subset meaning: CD45RA+ positively selected. Source of these receptors: a man aged 18 to 35 in good health. Some clones in this sample may be carry-over from other donors' samples.

Written as DNA, the CDR3 is TGTGCCAGCAGTTTTAGCGGCGGGATAGCCAAAAACATTCAGTACTTC. It encodes CASSFSGGIAKNIQYF. This chain links TRBV28 with TRBJ2-4, with a possible D match to TRBD2 (6 bases). The CDR3 length is 16 residues. Germline lookup yields CDR1 MDHEN and CDR2 SYDVKM. V dropped 3 bases and J dropped 0 bases, with 12 bases sitting between them.

The table lists this clone with a few counts. The chain combines TRBV5-1 with TRBJ2-7; D is undetermined. Trimming removed 0 bases at V and 2 bases at J, with 9 bases between. CDR1 is SGHRS, CDR2 YFSETQ, per germline. CDR3 size: 14 residues. The CDR3 reads CASSLVAITYEQYF. CDR3 nucleotide sequence: TGCGCCAGCAGCTTGGTGGCAATTACCTACGAGCAGTACTTC. The whole variable domain, remainder taken from reference TRBV5-1 and TRBJ2-7, is KAGVTQTPRYLIKTRGQQVTLSCSPISGHRSVSWYQQTPGQGLQFLFEYFSETQRNKGNFPGRFSGRQFSNSRSEMNVSTLELGDSALYLCASSLVAITYEQYFGPGTRLTVT.

V is TRBV9 and J is TRBJ2-5; a possible D gene is TRBD1 (5 bases). Looked up from germline, CDR1 is SGDLS and CDR2 is YYNGEE. The CDR3 totals 16 residues. Trimming took 0 bases from V and 5 from J, leaving 17 bases between them. CDR3 DNA: TGTGCCAGCAGCGTAGGTCTCTCTCTATCAGGGGAGACCCAGTACTTC. Translated: CASSVGLSLSGETQYF.

Turning to this clone: The sample holds other DNA sequences that translate to the same CDR3. The V gene is TRBV28, the J gene TRBJ2-7; D is possibly TRBD1 (5 bases). The CDR3 consists of 11 residues. Deletions cut 8 bases from V and 3 bases from J, with 8 bases between. CDR1 is MDHEN, CDR2 SYDVKM, per germline. CDR3 region: CASRQSYEQYF. The CDR3 coding sequence is TGTGCCAGCCGACAGAGCTACGAGCAGTACTTC.

The gene calls are TRBV28 and TRBJ1-3; TRBD1 matches at 9 bases. The CDR3 totals 14 residues. V gave up 6 bases and J gave up 2 bases; unmatched junction bases: 2. CDR1 and CDR2 (germline): MDHEN, SYDVKM. This CDR3 is CASRGTGTGNTIYF. DNA of the CDR3: TGTGCCAGCAGGGGGACAGGGACTGGAAACACCATATATTTT.

The chain combines TRBV28 with TRBJ2-1, with 10 bases identical to TRBD2. This CDR3 comprises 14 residues. J gave up 9 bases and V 5 bases, and 7 bases lay outside the gene matches. In germline, CDR1 is MDHEN, CDR2 SYDVKM. The CDR3 DNA reads TGTGCCAGCAGTCTAGCGGGAGAATTCCTTGAGCAGTTCTTC. Translating gives CASSLAGEFLEQFF.

The genes are TRBV9 and TRBJ2-1, with unresolved D. Trimming left V 0 bases short and J 8 bases short, with 12 bases between. Germline V lookup: CDR1 SGDLS, CDR2 YYNGEE. This CDR3 is built from 14 residues. The CDR3 region has the DNA TGTGCCAGCAGCGTAGGCCCTAGTTCGGATGAGCAGTTCTTC. Encoded protein: CASSVGPSSDEQFF.

This clone has just one count. The DNA for the CDR3 is TGTGCCAGCAGTTTATTGAAGGTGATTAACTATGGCTACACCTTC. Amino acids: CASSLLKVINYGYTF. The V gene is TRBV28, the J gene TRBJ1-2; D remains unclear. Looked up from germline, CDR1 is MDHEN and CDR2 is SYDVKM. The V gene lost 1 base and the J gene lost 1 base, with 10 bases spanning the gap. The CDR3 extends over 15 amino acids.

As concerns this clone: One end of the junction does not line up with germline, which may come from a read error. The V and J genes are TRBV11-2 and TRBJ2-7; the D gene is possibly TRBD1 (5 bases). The CDR3 sequence is 11 residues long. Germline V CDR1 and CDR2: SGHAT, FQNNGV. CDR3 amino acids: CASSLDRTRTF. In DNA form, the CDR3 reads TGTGCCAGCAGCTTAGATCGGACAAGAACCTTC.

Comment on this clone: This CDR3 is also generated by other DNA sequences in the sample. The chain joins TRBV7-3 to TRBJ2-1; tentative D call: TRBD2 (7 bases). V was cut by 0 bases and J by 4 bases, with 10 bases left in between. In germline, CDR1 is SGHTA, CDR2 FQGTGA. There are 15 residues in the CDR3. The CDR3 protein is CASSLTGGGYNEQFF. As DNA, the CDR3 is TGTGCCAGCAGCTTAACAGGGGGAGGGTACAATGAGCAGTTCTTC.

This clone was detected only a few times. The V and J genes are TRBV4-1 and TRBJ1-1; unclear D gene. V lost 0 bases, J lost 0 bases, and 5 bases lay in between. The germline gives CDR1 MGHRA, CDR2 YSYEKL. The CDR3 has 14 amino acids. The CDR3 DNA reads TGCGCCAGCAGCCAAGAACGGGTGAACACTGAAGCTTTCTTT. It codes for CASSQERVNTEAFF.

The V gene is TRBV4-1, the J gene TRBJ2-7; D might be TRBD1 or TRBD2, each matching 6 bases. CDR1 is MGHRA and CDR2 is YSYEKL in the germline V gene. The CDR3 loop spans 16 amino acids. V was trimmed by 0 bases and J by 5 bases, leaving 17 bases between them. The CDR3 sequence: CASSQDRWGAGNEQYF. The DNA of the CDR3 is TGCGCCAGCAGCCAAGATCGTTGGGGGGCCGGCAACGAGCAGTACTTC.

The chain is built from TRBV9 and TRBJ2-2, with D hard to call. V was cut by 4 bases and J by 6 bases, with 10 bases left in between. Germline CDR1 reads SGDLS; CDR2 reads YYNGEE. CDR3 length: 13 amino acids. CDR3 sequence: CASSPLGAGELFF. The CDR3 DNA reads TGTGCCAGCAGCCCCCTTGGGGCCGGGGAGCTGTTTTTT.

This chain joins TRBV28 and TRBJ2-3; 12 bases are a match to TRBD2. Germline V lookup: CDR1 MDHEN, CDR2 SYDVKM. V gave up 8 bases and J gave up 0 bases; unmatched junction bases: 9. This CDR3 spans 17 amino acids. In DNA, the CDR3 is TGTGCCAGCCAGAGTCCGGGGACTAGCGGGAGCACAGATACGCAGTATTTT. The encoded protein is CASQSPGTSGSTDTQYF. Drawing the rest from reference TRBV28 and TRBJ2-3, the complete variable domain is DVKVTQSSRYLVKRTGEKVFLECVQDMDHENMFWYRQDPGLGLRLIYFSYDVKMKEKGDIPEGYSVSREKKERFSLILESASTNQTSMYLCASQSPGTSGSTDTQYFGPGTRLTVL.

The V and J genes are TRBV18 and TRBJ1-2, with a tentative D call TRBD1 (6 bases). The CDR3 runs to 15 residues. Trimming removed 1 base at V and 2 bases at J, with 11 bases between. In germline, CDR1 is KGHSH, CDR2 LQKENI. CDR3 nucleotides: TGTGCCAGCTCACCACAAACAGGGATGAACTATGGCTACACCTTC. This gives the protein CASSPQTGMNYGYTF.

The V call is TRBV9, the J call TRBJ2-7; weak D call: TRBD2 (7 bases). Looked up from germline, CDR1 is SGDLS and CDR2 is YYNGEE. Trimming shortened V by 1 base and J by 2 bases, and 13 bases separated the two germline ends. This CDR3 contains 15 residues. CDR3 sequence: CASSVREGEAYEQYF. The CDR3 nucleotides read TGTGCCAGCAGCGTAAGGGAGGGGGAGGCCTACGAGCAGTACTTC.

This clone was detected only once. This sequence joins TRBV7-3 and TRBJ2-2, with no clear D. Germline CDR1 and CDR2: SGHTA and FQGTGA. The CDR3 is 16 residues long. V lost 4 bases to trimming and J lost 0 bases, with 12 bases between them. The CDR3 region is CASSSYGTANTGELFF. CDR3 DNA: TGTGCCAGCAGCTCATACGGAACAGCGAACACCGGGGAGCTGTTTTTT. The variable domain in full, with the rest retrieved from reference TRBV7-3 and TRBJ2-2, is GAGVSQTPSNKVTEKGKYVELRCDPISGHTALYWYRQSLGQGPEFLIYFQGTGAADDSGLPNDRFFAVRPEGSVSTLKIQRTERGDSAVYLCASSSYGTANTGELFFGEGSRLTVL.

This chain uses TRBV6-1 with TRBJ2-3, with 16 bases fitting TRBD2. CDR3 length: 17 amino acids. Germline-derived CDR1 and CDR2 are MNHNS and SASEGT. With 2 bases clipped from V and 6 bases from J, the junction kept 5 bases outside the gene matches. The CDR3 sequence is CASSESGLAGGLDTQYF. CDR3 sequence (DNA): TGTGCCAGCAGTGAATCGGGACTAGCGGGAGGGTTGGATACGCAGTATTTT.

A note on this clone: The same CDR3 also results from other DNA sequences found in this sample. The CDR3: CASSYSGTSGNNEQFF. In DNA, the CDR3 is TGTGCCAGCAGTTACTCAGGGACTAGCGGCAACAATGAGCAGTTCTTC. The chain uses TRBV6-5 and TRBJ2-1; the match to TRBD2 covers 11 bases. This CDR3 spans 16 amino acids. The germline V gene encodes CDR1 MNHEY and CDR2 SVGAGI. V shed 0 bases and J 5 bases; nucleotides not matched to a gene: 3.

There are a few counts of this clone. V is TRBV4-1 and J is TRBJ1-1; perhaps TRBD1 as D (5 bases). V lost 4 bases and J lost 3, with 15 bases in between. This CDR3 has 15 residues. Germline V lookup: CDR1 MGHRA, CDR2 YSYEKL. CDR3 sequence (DNA): TGCGCCAGCAGCCGGTCACGGGGAGGGGACACTGAAGCTTTCTTT. Amino acid sequence: CASSRSRGGDTEAFF.

V and J are TRBV27 and TRBJ1-1; maybe TRBD1 (6 bases). V lost 4 bases, J lost 7 bases, and 13 bases lay in between. CDR1 is MNHEY and CDR2 is SMNVEV in the germline V gene (reference sequence). The CDR3 consists of 13 residues. This CDR3 reads CASSSGRGGEAFF. CDR3 coding DNA: TGTGCCAGCAGTTCGGGAAGGGGGGGTGAAGCTTTCTTT.

This rearrangement joins TRBV5-1 to TRBJ2-1; 7 bases agree with TRBD1. Looked up from germline, CDR1 is SGHRS and CDR2 is YFSETQ. CDR3 length: 14 residues. The junction had 5 bases not matched to a gene; V was cut back by 4 bases and J by 4 bases. CDR3 sequence reads: CASSEGGLYNEQFF. For the CDR3, the DNA is TGCGCCAGCAGCGAAGGGGGCCTGTACAATGAGCAGTTCTTC.

This clone was counted only a few times. The chain has TRBV15 and TRBJ1-1, with D hard to call. There are 12 residues in the CDR3. CDR1 is LNHNV and CDR2 is YYDKDF in the germline V gene (reference sequence). Between the trimmed V and J ends, which lost 0 bases and 7 bases, there was a span of 6 bases. In DNA, the CDR3 is TGTGCCACCAGCAGAGATCACGGTGAAGCTTTCTTT. It specifies CATSRDHGEAFF.

This clone appeared a single time. V and J are TRBV19 and TRBJ2-1; 15 nucleotides line up with TRBD2. Germline CDR1 reads LNHDA; CDR2 reads SQIVND (reference sequence). After removal of 4 bases from V and 4 bases from J, the junction contained 5 bases not matched to a gene. The CDR3 is made up of 17 amino acids. CDR3 bases: TGTGCCAGTAGTACCATAGGGACTAGCGGGAGGTACAATGAGCAGTTCTTC. This translates into CASSTIGTSGRYNEQFF. The variable domain in full, with the rest retrieved from reference TRBV19 and TRBJ2-1, is DGGITQSPKYLFRKEGQNVTLSCEQNLNHDAMYWYRQDPGQGLRLIYYSQIVNDFQKGDIAEGYSVSREKKESFPLTVTSAQKNPTAFYLCASSTIGTSGRYNEQFFGPGTRLTVL.

V gene TRBV30 combines with J gene TRBJ1-1, with D hard to call. V was pared by 5 bases and J by 4 bases, with 14 bases between. This CDR3 has 13 amino acids. The germline V gene has CDR1 GTSNPN and CDR2 SVGIG (reference sequence). Here the CDR3 reads CAWDSPAGTEAFF. As DNA, the CDR3 is TGTGCCTGGGATAGCCCAGCGGGCACTGAAGCTTTCTTT.

The gene calls are TRBV5-1 and TRBJ1-1, with D uncertain. Between the trimmed V and J ends, which lost 0 bases and 0 bases, there was a span of 9 bases. Germline loops: CDR1 SGHRS, CDR2 YFSETQ. This CDR3 has 15 amino acids. The CDR3 DNA follows: TGCGCCAGCAGCTTGGAAAGCCGCCTGAACACTGAAGCTTTCTTT. This translates into CASSLESRLNTEAFF.

This rearrangement joins TRBV11-2 to TRBJ1-2; 11 bases match TRBD1. CDR1 and CDR2 from the germline V gene are SGHAT and FQNNGV. The CDR3 extends over 15 amino acids. After removal of 3 bases from V and 4 bases from J, the junction contained 4 bases not matched to a gene. This chain's CDR3 is CASSLGTGGSYGYTF. The DNA of the CDR3 is TGTGCCAGCAGCTTGGGGACAGGGGGGTCCTATGGCTACACCTTC.

The chain is built from TRBV27 and TRBJ2-5; the D gene could be TRBD1 or TRBD2 (5 bases each). V was trimmed by 3 bases and J by 4 bases, leaving 9 bases between them. From germline, CDR1 is MNHEY and CDR2 SMNVEV (reference sequence). The CDR3 has 13 amino acids. This CDR3 is CASSLGDRETQYF. The CDR3 region has the DNA TGTGCCAGCAGTTTGGGGGATCGAGAGACCCAGTACTTC.

J is TRBJ1-2 and V is TRBV27; no clear D gene. This CDR3 comprises 15 residues. Per the germline V gene, CDR1 is MNHEY and CDR2 is SMNVEV (reference sequence). V was clipped by 4 bases and J by 6 bases, with 18 bases between them. CDR3 amino acids: CASSSLYSSGDGYTF. CDR3 nucleotide sequence: TGTGCCAGCAGTTCCCTCTACTCGAGTGGGGATGGCTACACCTTC.

This clone showed up just once. This chain uses TRBV5-4 with TRBJ2-1; 9 nucleotides line up with TRBD2. CDR1 is SGHNT, CDR2 YYREEE, per germline (reference sequence). Trimming at V came to 0 bases and at J to 4 bases, leaving 2 bases not matched to a gene. CDR3 length equals 15 residues. The CDR3, as DNA: TGTGCCAGCAGCTTGGGTAGCGGGAGATACAATGAGCAGTTCTTC. This gives the protein CASSLGSGRYNEQFF.

This clone was counted a few times. This specimen includes other DNA sequences encoding the same CDR3. The V gene is TRBV30, the J gene TRBJ2-2; D call uncertain. The ends were cut back, 2 bases at V and 2 bases at J, with 3 bases in the middle. There are 12 residues in the CDR3. Germline values: CDR1 GTSNPN, CDR2 SVGIG (reference sequence). This CDR3 is CAWSINTGELFF. DNA of the CDR3: TGTGCCTGGAGTATAAACACCGGGGAGCTGTTTTTT.

About this clone: One end of the junction is discordant with germline, which a read error may explain. The V gene is TRBV30, the J gene TRBJ2-2; D is uncertain. Germline V gives CDR1 GTSNPN, CDR2 SVGIG (reference sequence). The CDR3 runs to 13 residues. Here the CDR3 reads CAWSVNNVGTRLF. For the CDR3, the DNA is TGTGCCTGGAGTGTAAATAATGTGGGCACTCGGCTTTTT.